The next 15 T cell receptor beta chains were all read from a single sample in a study of long-term antiretroviral therapy in people with HIV. Sequencing relied on immunoSEQ assay v3.0, run at survey level. Produced via immunoSEQ multiplex PCR; TCRdb's table is partial and in-frame only. The table shows 30,000 to 40,000 clones, with nearly 90% occurring only once. Sequenced material: unsorted PBMCs, taken 1.1 years after starting antiretroviral therapy. The receptors were sampled from a man aged 18 to 29 with HIV.

The chain recombines TRBV29-1 with TRBJ1-1, with a weak D call TRBD1 (5 bases). The V end lost 1 base, the J end lost 3 bases, and 6 bases lay between the germline ends. This CDR3 region has 12 residues. Germline values: CDR1 SQVTM, CDR2 ANQGSEA. CDR3: CSVEAGYTEAFF. The CDR3 DNA is TGCAGCGTTGAAGCAGGGTACACTGAAGCTTTCTTT.

This clone has only a few counts. This sequence joins TRBV6-5 and TRBJ1-1, with D possibly TRBD1 on 5 matching bases. CDR1 MNHEY and CDR2 SVGAGI come from the germline V gene. CDR3 length: 15 amino acids. The germline V and J ends were trimmed by 0 bases and 4 bases, with 12 bases remaining between them. This CDR3 is CASSYSGGYGTEAFF. The CDR3 DNA sequence: TGTGCCAGCAGTTACTCCGGGGGTTATGGCACTGAAGCTTTCTTT.

This chain connects TRBV9 to TRBJ2-1; 8 bases match TRBD2. Germline CDR1 reads SGDLS; CDR2 reads YYNGEE. The CDR3 has 15 residues. Trimming cost V 3 bases and J 5 bases; bases outside gene matches: 7. CDR3 loop: CASSGSPGGNNEQFF. As DNA, the CDR3 is TGTGCCAGCAGCGGTTCCCCGGGGGGGAACAATGAGCAGTTCTTC.

The chain joins TRBV11-2 to TRBJ2-1; D perhaps matches TRBD1 (6 bases). The CDR3 has 13 residues. Between the trimmed V and J ends, which lost 5 bases and 9 bases, there was a span of 14 bases. Germline CDR1 and CDR2: SGHAT and FQNNGV. The DNA for the CDR3 is TGTGCCAGCAGCCCGACAGGAGAGTTTGAGCAGTTCTTC. Protein product: CASSPTGEFEQFF.

The CDR3 region is CASSDPRGPRGDEKLFF. The CDR3 nucleotides read TGTGCCAGCAGTGACCCACGAGGACCTAGGGGGGATGAAAAACTGTTTTTT. The gene calls are TRBV6-1 and TRBJ1-4; maybe TRBD1 (6 bases). CDR3 length equals 17 residues. Germline V gives CDR1 MNHNS, CDR2 SASEGT. V was trimmed by 3 bases and J by 6 bases, leaving 20 bases between them.

The chain has TRBV15 and TRBJ1-3; no clear D gene. The CDR3 covers 14 residues. CDR1 is LNHNV, CDR2 YYDKDF, per germline (reference sequence). With 3 bases removed from V and 0 bases from J, the gap between germline ends came to 6 bases. The CDR3 protein is CATSSVSSGNTIYF. CDR3 coding DNA: TGTGCCACCAGCAGTGTCAGCTCTGGAAACACCATATATTTT. The whole variable domain, filled in from reference TRBV15 and TRBJ1-3, reads DAMVIQNPRYQVTQFGKPVTLSCSQTLNHNVMYWYQQKSSQAPKLLFHYYDKDFNNEADTPDNFQSRRPNTSFCFLDIRSPGLGDTAMYLCATSSVSSGNTIYFGEGSWLTVV.

The chain uses TRBV5-4 and TRBJ2-5, with 8 bases lining up with TRBD2. V lost 0 bases and J lost 5; bases outside the gene matches: 0. The CDR3 has 13 amino acids. Germline assignment: CDR1 SGHNT and CDR2 YYREEE (reference sequence). The CDR3: CASSLGTSETQYF. CDR3 nucleotide sequence: TGTGCCAGCAGCTTGGGGACTAGCGAGACCCAGTACTTC.

The chain couples TRBV9 to TRBJ2-2; D perhaps matches TRBD2 (5 bases). V was shortened by 0 bases and J by 7 bases, with 16 bases between the two germline ends. Looked up from germline, CDR1 is SGDLS and CDR2 is YYNGEE. The CDR3 has 16 residues. The CDR3 DNA reads as TGTGCCAGCAGCGTAGAGTCCACTAGAAGACACGGGGAGCTGTTTTTT. Protein product: CASSVESTRRHGELFF.

The chain joins TRBV2 to TRBJ2-5; D gene unclear. The CDR3 covers 15 residues. Trimming took 4 bases from V and 4 from J, leaving 16 bases between them. Germline V CDR1 and CDR2: SNHLY, FYNNEI. CDR3 DNA: TGTGCCAGCAGTGGGGTGGGGTATCCAGGAGAGACCCAGTACTTC. This encodes CASSGVGYPGETQYF.

The J gene is TRBJ2-1, the V gene TRBV2; 11 nucleotides match TRBD2. This CDR3 is 15 amino acids long. The V gene end was trimmed by 4 bases and the J gene end by 8 bases; junction bases not matched to a gene: 7. Germline V gene sequence: CDR1 SNHLY, CDR2 FYNNEI. The CDR3 protein is CASSVLAGGPYEQFF. For the CDR3, the DNA is TGTGCCAGCAGTGTTTTAGCGGGAGGGCCCTATGAGCAGTTCTTC.

This sequence joins TRBV9 and TRBJ2-3, with D perhaps matching TRBD2 (6 bases). CDR1 is SGDLS and CDR2 is YYNGEE in the germline V gene. Trimming removed 4 bases at V and 1 base at J, with 16 bases between. CDR3 length: 16 amino acids. The CDR3 reads CASSLQSRGGTDTQYF. CDR3 in DNA: TGTGCCAGCAGCCTACAATCGCGCGGGGGCACAGATACGCAGTATTTT. The full variable domain, its missing parts supplied by reference TRBV9 and TRBJ2-3, is DSGVTQTPKHLITATGQRVTLRCSPRSGDLSVYWYQQSLDQGLQFLIQYYNGEERAKGNILERFSAQQFPDLHSELNLSSLELGDSALYFCASSLQSRGGTDTQYFGPGTRLTVL.

The gene calls are TRBV27 and TRBJ2-1; 9 bases line up with TRBD2. Trimming removed 5 bases from V and 8 bases from J; junction bases left unmatched: 10. CDR3 length: 15 residues. CDR1 and CDR2 from the germline V gene are MNHEY and SMNVEV (reference sequence). DNA for the CDR3: TGTGCCAGCAGTAGCGGGGGGCTATACTTGGATGAGCAGTTCTTC. Amino acid sequence: CASSSGGLYLDEQFF.

The V and J genes are TRBV9 and TRBJ1-5; D not certain. This CDR3 region has 14 residues. The germline V and J ends were trimmed by 5 bases and 5 bases, with 14 bases remaining between them. Per germline, CDR1 SGDLS and CDR2 YYNGEE. The CDR3 reads CASSLSGDYQPQHF. In DNA, the CDR3 is TGTGCCAGCAGTCTCTCCGGGGATTATCAGCCCCAGCATTTT.

The chain has TRBV7-9 and TRBJ2-5; 7 nucleotides agree with TRBD1. This CDR3 spans 16 amino acids. Germline V gives CDR1 SEHNR, CDR2 FQNEAQ (reference sequence). The V and J ends lost 0 bases and 9 bases, in that order; junction bases with no gene match: 13. The CDR3 region has the DNA TGTGCCAGCAGCTTAGCGGGCCGGACAGGCCTTCTGGCCCAGTACTTC. Amino acid sequence: CASSLAGRTGLLAQYF.

The chain couples TRBV9 to TRBJ2-2; TRBD1 is a possible D gene (6 bases). V was trimmed by 4 bases and J by 1 base, leaving 8 bases between them. This CDR3 contains 14 residues. Germline assignment: CDR1 SGDLS and CDR2 YYNGEE. CDR3 bases: TGTGCCAGCAGCCCGGGACAGAACACCGGGGAGCTGTTTTTT. Translation gives CASSPGQNTGELFF.